The 23 T cell receptor beta chains below were found in one sample sequenced in a study of human T cells and chemical hapten exposure. The time point is: healthy volunteer bleed at 2 weeks. The authors extracted total RNA from unfractionated whole blood. TCRdb reprocessed the RACE reads via MiXCR and lists one record per CDR3 protein. The sample yields around 130,000 distinct CDR3 sequences, approximately 8.3% seen once. The sample comprised whole blood. Source of these receptors: a male donor in good health. Some clones in this sample may be carry-over from other donors' samples.

Only a few counts were recorded for this clonotype. The chain carries TRBV13 and TRBJ2-3; TRBD2 matches 13 bases. CDR1 is PRHDT, CDR2 FYEKMQ, per germline (reference sequence). This CDR3 spans 16 amino acids. V lost 4 bases to trimming and J lost 4 bases; unmatched junction nucleotides: 5. CDR3 nucleotide sequence: TGTGCCAGCAGCTCGAGACTAGCGGGAGGTGCAGATACGCAGTATTTT. Its translation is CASSSRLAGGADTQYF.

In its sample, this clonotype was seen many times. This chain joins TRBV7-9 and TRBJ1-1; D gene ambiguous. The CDR3 loop spans 16 amino acids. Per the germline V gene, CDR1 is SEHNR and CDR2 is FQNEAQ (reference sequence). Trimming took off 1 base at V and 3 bases at J, with 15 bases between the two ends. The CDR3 DNA reads as TGTGCCAGCAGCTTAGGTGGCTTAAGAGGATACACTGAAGCTTTCTTT. This encodes CASSLGGLRGYTEAFF.

A single count supports this clonotype. The chain joins TRBV29-1 to TRBJ1-1, with D unresolved. Trimming removed 7 bases at V and 4 bases at J, with 10 bases between. This CDR3 region has 11 residues. The germline V gene has CDR1 SQVTM and CDR2 ANQGSEA. For the CDR3, the DNA is TGCAGCGGATGGAGGGCCACTGAAGCTTTCTTT. Translating it yields CSGWRATEAFF.

The V gene is TRBV4-1, the J gene TRBJ2-1; 8 bases map to TRBD2. CDR3 length: 15 amino acids. Trimming removed 4 bases from V and 2 bases from J; junction bases left unmatched: 4. Germline-derived CDR1 and CDR2 are MGHRA and YSYEKL. CDR3 region: CASSLAGHPYNEQFF. The CDR3 DNA is TGCGCCAGCAGCCTAGCGGGACATCCCTACAATGAGCAGTTCTTC.

The genes are TRBV2 and TRBJ2-2; a possible D gene is TRBD1 (6 bases). The CDR3 consists of 16 residues. Germline V CDR1 and CDR2: SNHLY, FYNNEI. Trimming removed 0 bases from V and 1 base from J, with 9 bases in between. CDR3 sequence reads: CASSEALDRNTGELFF. The CDR3 DNA is TGTGCCAGCAGTGAAGCGCTGGACAGGAACACCGGGGAGCTGTTTTTT.

This chain joins TRBV9 and TRBJ2-1; TRBD2 matches at 8 bases. V shed 0 bases and J 14 bases; nucleotides not matched to a gene: 10. The germline V gene has CDR1 SGDLS and CDR2 YYNGEE. This CDR3 contains 14 residues. DNA of the CDR3: TGTGCCAGCAGCGTAGCTACGGCGGGAGGCCGAGAGTTCTTC. Protein product: CASSVATAGGREFF.

This clonotype has more than one count but fewer than ten. The chain carries TRBV20-1 and TRBJ2-7, with 8 bases identical to TRBD1. This CDR3 contains 12 residues. V was clipped by 7 bases and J by 7 bases; unmatched bases: 9. The germline CDR1 and CDR2 sequences are DFQATT and SNEGSKA (reference sequence). CDR3 in amino acids: CSVPDRDGEQYF. Written as DNA, the CDR3 is TGCAGTGTCCCGGACAGGGACGGTGAGCAGTACTTC.

This clonotype was recorded at least ten times. The chain uses TRBV6-2 or TRBV6-3 and TRBJ2-1, with 10 bases matching TRBD2. The trim removed 5 bases at V and 3 bases at J, leaving 10 bases unmatched. The CDR3 is made up of 17 amino acids. The V gene's germline CDR1 is MNHEY and CDR2 SVGEGT. The CDR3: CASSRRLAGDHYNEQFF. The CDR3 nucleotides read TGTGCCAGCAGTCGTCGACTAGCGGGCGACCACTACAATGAGCAGTTCTTC.

V is TRBV4-2 and J is TRBJ2-2, with 8 bases identical to TRBD1. Germline V CDR1 and CDR2: LGHNA, YNFKEQ. CDR3 length equals 15 residues. Trimming took 5 bases from V and 2 from J; bases not matched to a gene: 4. CDR3 sequence (DNA): TGTGCCAGCAGCTTAGACAGGGGAAACACCGGGGAGCTGTTTTTT. It translates to CASSLDRGNTGELFF.

This clonotype was counted a few times. The V gene is TRBV5-6, the J gene TRBJ1-1; TRBD1 might be the D (6 bases). V was pared by 2 bases and J by 3 bases, with 14 bases between. The CDR3 runs 15 residues. Germline CDR1 and CDR2: SGHDT and YYEEEE. The CDR3 DNA reads TGTGCCAGCAGCTTACAGGGCTCATGGGACACTGAAGCTTTCTTT. As protein: CASSLQGSWDTEAFF.

V is TRBV5-1 and J is TRBJ2-2; 11 nucleotides align to TRBD1. Germline loops: CDR1 SGHRS, CDR2 YFSETQ. The CDR3 sequence is 14 residues long. The V segment lost 7 bases and the J segment 6 bases; nucleotides outside the gene matches: 5. DNA of the CDR3: TGCGCCAGCGGCGGACAGGGGGCTTCCGGGGAGCTGTTTTTT. It encodes CASGGQGASGELFF.

The rearrangement uses TRBV11-2 and TRBJ2-7; D might be TRBD1 (6 bases). Trimming removed 5 bases at V and 0 bases at J, with 23 bases between. The CDR3 is 18 amino acids. Germline V gives CDR1 SGHAT, CDR2 FQNNGV. CDR3 residues: CASSPQPPGHALSYEQYF. The CDR3 bases are TGTGCCAGCAGCCCCCAACCCCCGGGACACGCTCTCTCCTACGAGCAGTACTTC.

V and J are TRBV7-9 and TRBJ1-6, with 8 bases fitting TRBD1. CDR1 is SEHNR and CDR2 is FQNEAQ in the germline V gene (reference sequence). The trim removed 4 bases at V and 6 bases at J, leaving 8 bases unmatched. The length of the CDR3 is 16 residues. The CDR3, as DNA: TGTGCCAGCAGCTCTCATCGACAGGGGCGTAATTCACCCCTCCACTTT. Its protein is CASSSHRQGRNSPLHF.

The rearrangement uses TRBV2 and TRBJ2-1, with D possibly matching TRBD2 (5 bases). Germline V gene data show CDR1 as SNHLY and CDR2 as FYNNEI. V was clipped by 7 bases and J by 6 bases, with 13 bases between them. The CDR3 is 13 amino acids. The CDR3 region is CASTLRGGNEQFF. Here the CDR3 DNA reads TGTGCCAGCACCCTAAGAGGAGGCAATGAGCAGTTCTTC.

This clonotype was seen repeatedly, ten times or more. The gene calls are TRBV12-3 or TRBV12-4 and TRBJ1-5, with TRBD1 matching over 9 bases. This CDR3 spans 16 amino acids. The trim removed 0 bases at V and 3 bases at J, leaving 3 bases unmatched. As DNA, the CDR3 is TGTGCCAGCAGTTTAGCGGGACAGGGCCTCAATCAGCCCCAGCATTTT. This gives the protein CASSLAGQGLNQPQHF.

This clonotype was observed many times. V usage is TRBV20-1 and J usage is TRBJ2-7; a possible D gene is TRBD1 (5 bases). With 3 bases removed from V and 6 bases from J, the gap between germline ends came to 6 bases. The CDR3 extends over 10 amino acids. CDR1 is DFQATT and CDR2 is SNEGSKA in the germline V gene (reference sequence). CDR3: CSASRVEQYF. The CDR3 coding sequence is TGCAGTGCTAGCAGGGTCGAGCAGTACTTC.

This clonotype has just a few counts. Written as DNA, the CDR3 is TGCGCCAGCAGCTTGGGAGACAGGGAGGACGAGCAGTACTTC. Its translation is CASSLGDREDEQYF. The chain recombines TRBV5-1 with TRBJ2-7, with a weak D call TRBD1 (7 bases). Trimming pared 0 bases from V and 5 bases from J, leaving 12 bases between. Germline CDR1 reads SGHRS; CDR2 reads YFSETQ. CDR3 length equals 14 residues.

This clonotype was seen at least ten times. This chain links TRBV10-3 with TRBJ2-7, with D maybe TRBD1 (6 bases). V dropped 8 bases and J dropped 0 bases, with 11 bases sitting between them. Germline V gene sequence: CDR1 ENHRY, CDR2 SYGVKD. The CDR3 has 13 residues. The CDR3 nucleotides read TGTGCCATCCTACCAGGGGACTCCTACGAGCAGTACTTC. It encodes CAILPGDSYEQYF.

This clonotype was detected only a few times. This chain links TRBV12-3 or TRBV12-4 with TRBJ2-5; 8 nucleotides align to TRBD2. The CDR3 is 15 amino acids. Trimming cost V 4 bases and J 5 bases; bases outside gene matches: 9. The CDR3 DNA reads TGTGCCAGCAGTTACCCCGGGAGGGGGGTCGAGACCCAGTACTTC. Translating it yields CASSYPGRGVETQYF.

The V call is TRBV28, the J call TRBJ2-1; 7 bases fit TRBD1. The V and J ends lost 9 bases and 6 bases, in that order; junction bases with no gene match: 11. The CDR3 extends over 14 amino acids. CDR1 and CDR2 (germline): MDHEN, SYDVKM. CDR3 DNA sequence: TGTGCCAGTTTCGGGGCAGGGGGATCCAATGAGCAGTTCTTC. Amino acids: CASFGAGGSNEQFF. Based on the CDR3 plus reference TRBV28 and TRBJ2-1, the full variable domain is DVKVTQSSRYLVKRTGEKVFLECVQDMDHENMFWYRQDPGLGLRLIYFSYDVKMKEKGDIPEGYSVSREKKERFSLILESASTNQTSMYLCASFGAGGSNEQFFGPGTRLTVL.

This clonotype occurred many times. The CDR3, as DNA: TGTGCCAGCAGTTCAAACACTGAAGCTTTCTTT. Translated, it gives CASSSNTEAFF. The genes are TRBV6-5 and TRBJ1-1; the D is unclear. In germline, CDR1 is MNHEY, CDR2 SVGAGI. CDR3 length: 11 residues. The V and J ends lost 4 bases and 2 bases respectively, with 2 bases between them.

On this clonotype: The junction departs from germline at one end; a sequencing error may be responsible. V is TRBV29-1 and J is TRBJ2-3, with D maybe TRBD1 (6 bases). The germline V gene encodes CDR1 SQVTM and CDR2 ANQGSEA. The CDR3 sequence is 14 residues long. CDR3 sequence reads: CSVATETGHHTRYF. The CDR3 DNA reads as TGCAGCGTTGCTACGGAGACAGGCCATCATACGCGGTATTTT.

This clonotype was seen repeatedly, ten times or more. The chain employs TRBV14 and TRBJ1-6; unclear D gene. The germline gives CDR1 SGHDN, CDR2 FVKESK. Trimming pared 0 bases from V and 7 bases from J, leaving 7 bases between. The CDR3 is 14 amino acids. The CDR3 DNA reads TGTGCCAGCAGCCAAGACAGGACGAATTCACCCCTCCACTTT. Translated, it gives CASSQDRTNSPLHF.